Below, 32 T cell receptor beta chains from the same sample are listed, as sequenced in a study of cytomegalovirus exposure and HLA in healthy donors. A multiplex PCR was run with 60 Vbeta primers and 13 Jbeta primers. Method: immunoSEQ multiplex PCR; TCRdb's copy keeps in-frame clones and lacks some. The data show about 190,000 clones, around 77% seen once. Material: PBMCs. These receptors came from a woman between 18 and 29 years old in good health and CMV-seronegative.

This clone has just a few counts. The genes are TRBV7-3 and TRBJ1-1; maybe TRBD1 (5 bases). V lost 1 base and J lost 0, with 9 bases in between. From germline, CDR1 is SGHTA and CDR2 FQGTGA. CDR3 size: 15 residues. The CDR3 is CASSLRGEMNTEAFF. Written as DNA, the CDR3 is TGTGCCAGCAGCTTAAGGGGGGAAATGAACACTGAAGCTTTCTTT.

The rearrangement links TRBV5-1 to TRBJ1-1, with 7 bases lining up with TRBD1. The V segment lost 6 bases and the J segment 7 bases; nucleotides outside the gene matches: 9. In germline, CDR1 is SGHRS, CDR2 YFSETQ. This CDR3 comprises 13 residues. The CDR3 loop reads CASTPQGLGEAFF. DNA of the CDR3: TGCGCCAGCACCCCACAGGGGCTGGGTGAAGCTTTCTTT.

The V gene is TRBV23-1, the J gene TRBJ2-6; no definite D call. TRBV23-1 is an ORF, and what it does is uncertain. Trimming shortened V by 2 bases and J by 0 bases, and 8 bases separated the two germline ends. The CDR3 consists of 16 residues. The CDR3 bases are TGCGCCAGCAGTCAACGAACGGTCTCTGGGGCCAACGTCCTGACTTTC. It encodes CASSQRTVSGANVLTF.

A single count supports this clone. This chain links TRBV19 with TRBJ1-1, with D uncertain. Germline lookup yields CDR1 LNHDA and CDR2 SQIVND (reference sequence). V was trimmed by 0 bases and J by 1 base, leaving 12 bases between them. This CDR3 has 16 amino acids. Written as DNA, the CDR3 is TGTGCCAGTAGTATAGATCTATCGGGGTCGAACACTGAAGCTTTCTTT. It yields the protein CASSIDLSGSNTEAFF. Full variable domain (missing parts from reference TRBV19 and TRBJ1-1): DGGITQSPKYLFRKEGQNVTLSCEQNLNHDAMYWYRQDPGQGLRLIYYSQIVNDFQKGDIAEGYSVSREKKESFPLTVTSAQKNPTAFYLCASSIDLSGSNTEAFFGQGTRLTVV.

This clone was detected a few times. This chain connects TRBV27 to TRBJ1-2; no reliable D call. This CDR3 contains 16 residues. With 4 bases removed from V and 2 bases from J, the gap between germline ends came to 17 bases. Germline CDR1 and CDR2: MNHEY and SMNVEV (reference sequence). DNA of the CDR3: TGTGCCAGCAGTTCAATACGTACTAGCCACAACTATGGCTACACCTTC. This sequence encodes CASSSIRTSHNYGYTF.

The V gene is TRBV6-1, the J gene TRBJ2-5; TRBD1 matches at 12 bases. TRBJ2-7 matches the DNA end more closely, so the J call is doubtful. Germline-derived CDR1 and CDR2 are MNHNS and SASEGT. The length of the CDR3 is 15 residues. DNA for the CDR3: TGTGCCAGCAGTGAACCGGGACAGGGGGCCCACGAGCAGTACTTC. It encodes CASSEPGQGAHEQYF.

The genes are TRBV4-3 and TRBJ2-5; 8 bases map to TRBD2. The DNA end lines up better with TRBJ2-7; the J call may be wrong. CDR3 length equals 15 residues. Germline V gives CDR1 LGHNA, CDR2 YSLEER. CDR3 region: CASSQAAGVIYEQYF. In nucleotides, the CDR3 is TGCGCCAGCAGCCAAGCAGCGGGAGTTATTTACGAGCAGTACTTC.

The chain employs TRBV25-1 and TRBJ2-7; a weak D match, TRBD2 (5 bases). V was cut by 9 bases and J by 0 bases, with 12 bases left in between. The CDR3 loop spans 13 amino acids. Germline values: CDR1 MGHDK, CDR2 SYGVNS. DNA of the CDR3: TGTGCCAGTCGGGAAGACATCTCCTACGAGCAGTACTTC. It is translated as CASREDISYEQYF.

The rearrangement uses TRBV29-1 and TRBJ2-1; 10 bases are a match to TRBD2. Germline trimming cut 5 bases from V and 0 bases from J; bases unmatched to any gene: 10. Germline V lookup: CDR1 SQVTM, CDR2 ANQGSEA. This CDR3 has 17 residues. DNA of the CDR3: TGCAGCGTTATCGGCAGGAGACTAGCGGGCTCCTACAATGAGCAGTTCTTC. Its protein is CSVIGRRLAGSYNEQFF.

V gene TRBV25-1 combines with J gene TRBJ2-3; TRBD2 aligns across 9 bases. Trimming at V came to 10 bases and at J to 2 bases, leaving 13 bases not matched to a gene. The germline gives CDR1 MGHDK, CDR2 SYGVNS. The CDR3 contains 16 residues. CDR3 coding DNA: TGTGCCACCGCGGGGGGGACCCACTTATCCACAGATACGCAGTATTTT. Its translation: CATAGGTHLSTDTQYF.

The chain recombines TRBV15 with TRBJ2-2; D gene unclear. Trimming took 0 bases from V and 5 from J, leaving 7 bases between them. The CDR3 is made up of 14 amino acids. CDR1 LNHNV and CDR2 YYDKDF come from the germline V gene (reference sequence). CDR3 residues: CATSRDPRTGELFF. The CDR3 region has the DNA TGTGCCACCAGCAGAGACCCTCGGACCGGGGAGCTGTTTTTT.

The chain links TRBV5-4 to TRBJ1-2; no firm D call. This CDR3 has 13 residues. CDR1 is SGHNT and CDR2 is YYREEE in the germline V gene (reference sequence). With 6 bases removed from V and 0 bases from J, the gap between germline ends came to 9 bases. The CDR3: CASINAANYGYTF. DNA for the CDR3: TGTGCCAGCATCAACGCGGCTAACTATGGCTACACCTTC.

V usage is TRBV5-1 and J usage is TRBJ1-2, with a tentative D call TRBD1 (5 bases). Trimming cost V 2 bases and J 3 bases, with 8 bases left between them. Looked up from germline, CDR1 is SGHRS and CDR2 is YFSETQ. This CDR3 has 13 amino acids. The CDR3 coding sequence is TGCGCCAGCAGCTTTTCGGGGGACTATGGCTACACCTTC. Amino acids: CASSFSGDYGYTF.

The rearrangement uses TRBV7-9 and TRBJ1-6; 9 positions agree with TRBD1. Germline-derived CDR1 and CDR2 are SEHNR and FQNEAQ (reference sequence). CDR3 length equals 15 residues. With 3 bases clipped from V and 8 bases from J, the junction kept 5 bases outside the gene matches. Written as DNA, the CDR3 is TGTGCCAGCAGCTTGGGGGACAGGGACTATTCACCCCTCCACTTT. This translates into CASSLGDRDYSPLHF.

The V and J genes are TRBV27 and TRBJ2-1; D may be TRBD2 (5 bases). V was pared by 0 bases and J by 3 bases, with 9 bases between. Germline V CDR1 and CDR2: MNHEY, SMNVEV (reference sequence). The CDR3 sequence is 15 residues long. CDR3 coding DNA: TGTGCCAGCAGTTTATCCGTGGAGGTCTACAATGAGCAGTTCTTC. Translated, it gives CASSLSVEVYNEQFF.

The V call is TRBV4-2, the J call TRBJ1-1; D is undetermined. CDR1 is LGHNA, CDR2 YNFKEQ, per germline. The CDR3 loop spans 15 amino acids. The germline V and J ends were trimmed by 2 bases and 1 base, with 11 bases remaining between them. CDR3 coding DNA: TGTGCCAGCAGCCAAAGTCTTTCAGAGAACACTGAAGCTTTCTTT. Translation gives CASSQSLSENTEAFF.

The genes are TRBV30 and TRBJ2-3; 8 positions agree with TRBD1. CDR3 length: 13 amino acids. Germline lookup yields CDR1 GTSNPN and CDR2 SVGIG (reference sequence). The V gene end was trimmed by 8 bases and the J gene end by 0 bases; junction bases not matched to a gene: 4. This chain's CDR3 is CARDRISTDTQYF. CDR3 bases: TGTGCCCGGGACAGGATTAGCACAGATACGCAGTATTTT.

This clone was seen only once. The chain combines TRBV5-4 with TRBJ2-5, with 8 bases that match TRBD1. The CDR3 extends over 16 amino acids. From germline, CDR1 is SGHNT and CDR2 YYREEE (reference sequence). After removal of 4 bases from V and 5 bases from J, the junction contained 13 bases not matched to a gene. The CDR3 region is CASSPSTGALGETQYF. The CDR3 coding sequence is TGTGCCAGCAGCCCCTCGACAGGGGCCCTCGGGGAGACCCAGTACTTC.

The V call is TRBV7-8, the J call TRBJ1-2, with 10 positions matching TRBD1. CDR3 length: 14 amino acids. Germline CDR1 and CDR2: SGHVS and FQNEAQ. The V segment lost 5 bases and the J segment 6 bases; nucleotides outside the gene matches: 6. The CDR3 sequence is CASSLDRGQDGYTF. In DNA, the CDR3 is TGTGCCAGCAGCCTTGACAGGGGGCAGGATGGCTACACCTTC. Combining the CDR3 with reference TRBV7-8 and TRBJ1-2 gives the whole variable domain GAGVSQSPRYKVAKRGQDVALRCDPISGHVSLFWYQQALGQGPEFLTYFQNEAQLDKSGLPSDRFFAERPEGSVSTLKIQRTQQEDSAVYLCASSLDRGQDGYTFGSGTRLTVV.

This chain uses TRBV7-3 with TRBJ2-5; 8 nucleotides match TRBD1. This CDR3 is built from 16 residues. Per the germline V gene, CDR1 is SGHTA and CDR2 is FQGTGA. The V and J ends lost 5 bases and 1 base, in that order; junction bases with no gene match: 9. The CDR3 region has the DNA TGTGCCAGCAGCCATGGACAGGGCCCCTTCCAAGAGACCCAGTACTTC. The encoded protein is CASSHGQGPFQETQYF.

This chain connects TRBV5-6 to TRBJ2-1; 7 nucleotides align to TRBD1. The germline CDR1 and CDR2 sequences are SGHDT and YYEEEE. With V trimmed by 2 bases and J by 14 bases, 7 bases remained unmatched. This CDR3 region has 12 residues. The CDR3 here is CASSLSVQGEFF. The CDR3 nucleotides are TGTGCCAGCAGCTTATCGGTTCAGGGGGAGTTCTTC. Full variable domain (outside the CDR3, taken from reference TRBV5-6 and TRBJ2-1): DAGVTQSPTHLIKTRGQQVTLRCSPKSGHDTVSWYQQALGQGPQFIFQYYEEEERQRGNFPDRFSGHQFPNYSSELNVNALLLGDSALYLCASSLSVQGEFFGPGTRLTVL.

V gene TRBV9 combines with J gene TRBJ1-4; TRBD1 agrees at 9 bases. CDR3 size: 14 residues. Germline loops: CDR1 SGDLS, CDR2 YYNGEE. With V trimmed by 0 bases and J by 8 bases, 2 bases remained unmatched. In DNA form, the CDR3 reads TGTGCCAGCAGCGTAGGACAGGGGGACGAAAAACTGTTTTTT. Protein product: CASSVGQGDEKLFF.

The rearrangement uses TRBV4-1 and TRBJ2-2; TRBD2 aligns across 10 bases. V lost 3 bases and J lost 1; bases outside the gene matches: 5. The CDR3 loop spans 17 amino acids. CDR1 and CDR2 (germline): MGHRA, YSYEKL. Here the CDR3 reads CASSHLAGGLNTGELFF. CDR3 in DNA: TGCGCCAGCAGCCATTTAGCGGGGGGCCTGAACACCGGGGAGCTGTTTTTT.

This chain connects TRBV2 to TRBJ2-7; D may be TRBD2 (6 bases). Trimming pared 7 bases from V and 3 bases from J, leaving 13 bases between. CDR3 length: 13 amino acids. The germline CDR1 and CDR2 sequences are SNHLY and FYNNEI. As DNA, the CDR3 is TGTGCCAGCAACGGGGGAGCGGGCTACGAGCAGTACTTC. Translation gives CASNGGAGYEQYF. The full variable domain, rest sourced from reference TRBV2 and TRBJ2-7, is EPEVTQTPSHQVTQMGQEVILRCVPISNHLYFYWYRQILGQKVEFLVSFYNNEISEKSEIFDDQFSVERPDGSNFTLKIRSTKLEDSAMYFCASNGGAGYEQYFGPGTRLTVT.

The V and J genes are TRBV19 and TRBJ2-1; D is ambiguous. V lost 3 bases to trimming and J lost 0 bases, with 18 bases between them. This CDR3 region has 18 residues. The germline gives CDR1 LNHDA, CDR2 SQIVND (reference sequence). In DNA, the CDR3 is TGTGCCAGTAGTATTCCTACTAACGGCGCTAGCTCCTACAATGAGCAGTTCTTC. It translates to CASSIPTNGASSYNEQFF.

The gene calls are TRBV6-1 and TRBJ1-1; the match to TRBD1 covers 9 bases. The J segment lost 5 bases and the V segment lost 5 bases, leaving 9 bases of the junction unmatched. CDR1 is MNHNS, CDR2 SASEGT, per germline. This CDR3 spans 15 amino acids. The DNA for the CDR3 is TGTGCCAGCAGTTCAAGACAGGGGGTGCGGACTGAAGCTTTCTTT. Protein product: CASSSRQGVRTEAFF.

The CDR3 here is CASSQLFGAFSSYEQYF. CDR3 bases: TGTGCCAGCAGCCAATTGTTTGGGGCCTTTAGCTCCTACGAGCAGTACTTC. The chain carries TRBV16 and TRBJ2-7, with D tentatively TRBD1 (5 bases). Germline loops: CDR1 KGHSY, CDR2 FQNENV. The CDR3 length is 17 residues. Trimming left V 1 base short and J 0 bases short, with 16 bases between.

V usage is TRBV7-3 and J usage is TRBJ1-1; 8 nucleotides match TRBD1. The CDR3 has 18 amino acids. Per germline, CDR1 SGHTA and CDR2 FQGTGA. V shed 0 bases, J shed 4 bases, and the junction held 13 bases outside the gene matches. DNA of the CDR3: TGTGCCAGCAGCTTAACGAGGGGACAGGTAACTTTGGGCACTGAAGCTTTCTTT. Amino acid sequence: CASSLTRGQVTLGTEAFF.

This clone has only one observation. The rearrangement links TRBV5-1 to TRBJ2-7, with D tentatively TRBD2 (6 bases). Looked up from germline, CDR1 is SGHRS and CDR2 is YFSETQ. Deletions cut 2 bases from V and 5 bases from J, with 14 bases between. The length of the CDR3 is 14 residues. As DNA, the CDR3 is TGCGCCAGCAGCTTCGACGGGAGCGGCAACGAGCAGTACTTC. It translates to CASSFDGSGNEQYF.

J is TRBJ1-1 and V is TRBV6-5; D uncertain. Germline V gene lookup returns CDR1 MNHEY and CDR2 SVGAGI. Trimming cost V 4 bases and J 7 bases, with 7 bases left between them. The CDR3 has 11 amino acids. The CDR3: CASSSFGEAFF. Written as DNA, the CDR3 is TGTGCCAGCAGTTCCTTCGGTGAAGCTTTCTTT.

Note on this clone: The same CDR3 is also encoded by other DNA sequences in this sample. CDR3 residues: CSVGASGSETQYF. The CDR3 nucleotides are TGCAGCGTTGGCGCGTCAGGGTCAGAGACCCAGTACTTC. The rearrangement uses TRBV29-1 and TRBJ2-5, with a possible D match to TRBD1 (5 bases). The CDR3 has 13 amino acids. The V gene lost 4 bases and the J gene lost 4 bases, with 13 bases spanning the gap. Germline lookup yields CDR1 SQVTM and CDR2 ANQGSEA.

The DNA of the CDR3 is TGTGCCAGCACCTATAGCGGGAGGGCCACCGGGGAGCTGTTTTTT. It specifies CASTYSGRATGELFF. This chain joins TRBV7-6 and TRBJ2-2; 11 bases agree with TRBD2. Germline V CDR1 and CDR2: SGHVS, FNYEAQ. This CDR3 is 15 amino acids long. V gave up 7 bases and J gave up 4 bases; unmatched junction bases: 5.